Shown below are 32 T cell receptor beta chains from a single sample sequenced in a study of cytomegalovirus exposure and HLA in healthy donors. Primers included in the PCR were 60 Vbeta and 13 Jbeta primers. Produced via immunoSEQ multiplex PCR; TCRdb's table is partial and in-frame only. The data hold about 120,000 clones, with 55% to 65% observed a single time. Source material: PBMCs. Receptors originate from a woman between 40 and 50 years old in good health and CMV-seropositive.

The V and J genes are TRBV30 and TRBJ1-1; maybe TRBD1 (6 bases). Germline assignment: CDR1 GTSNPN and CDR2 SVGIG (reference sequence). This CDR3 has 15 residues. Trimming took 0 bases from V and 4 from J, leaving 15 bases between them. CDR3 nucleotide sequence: TGTGCCTGGAGTGTACTGGGCAGGGGAGTCACTGAAGCTTTCTTT. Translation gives CAWSVLGRGVTEAFF.

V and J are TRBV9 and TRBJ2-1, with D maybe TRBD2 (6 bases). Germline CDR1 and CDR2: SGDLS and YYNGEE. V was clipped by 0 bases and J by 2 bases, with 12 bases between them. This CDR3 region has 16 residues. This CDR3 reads CASSVDPGVAYNEQFF. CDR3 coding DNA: TGTGCCAGCAGCGTAGATCCGGGAGTGGCCTACAATGAGCAGTTCTTC.

The CDR3 here is CASSPSSSGTSGADTQYF. The CDR3 bases are TGCGCCAGCAGCCCCTCGAGTAGCGGGACTAGCGGCGCAGATACGCAGTATTTT. The V call is TRBV4-3, the J call TRBJ2-3; 11 bases are a match to TRBD2. V dropped 4 bases and J dropped 4; count of bases not matched to a gene: 13. CDR3 length: 18 residues. Looked up from germline, CDR1 is LGHNA and CDR2 is YSLEER.

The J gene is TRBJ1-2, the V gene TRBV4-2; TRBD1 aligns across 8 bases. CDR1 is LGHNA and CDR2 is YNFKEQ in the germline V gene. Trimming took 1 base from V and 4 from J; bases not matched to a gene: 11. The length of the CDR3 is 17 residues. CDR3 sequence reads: CASSQGGQTGESYGYTF. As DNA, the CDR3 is TGTGCCAGCAGCCAAGGTGGCCAGACAGGGGAAAGCTATGGCTACACCTTC.

In DNA form, the CDR3 reads TGTGCCAGCAGTGAAATACTGCGGGCTAGCGGCCACAATGAGCAGTTCTTC. This sequence encodes CASSEILRASGHNEQFF. V usage is TRBV6-1 and J usage is TRBJ2-1, with 7 bases matching TRBD2. With V trimmed by 2 bases and J by 5 bases, 12 bases remained unmatched. Germline CDR1 reads MNHNS; CDR2 reads SASEGT. CDR3 length equals 17 residues.

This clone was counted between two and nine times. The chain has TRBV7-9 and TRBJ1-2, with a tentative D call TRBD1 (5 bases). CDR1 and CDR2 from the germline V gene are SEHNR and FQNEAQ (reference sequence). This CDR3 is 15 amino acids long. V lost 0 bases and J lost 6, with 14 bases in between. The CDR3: CASSLAGDLRDGYTF. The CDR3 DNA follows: TGTGCCAGCAGCTTAGCAGGGGACTTGCGGGATGGCTACACCTTC.

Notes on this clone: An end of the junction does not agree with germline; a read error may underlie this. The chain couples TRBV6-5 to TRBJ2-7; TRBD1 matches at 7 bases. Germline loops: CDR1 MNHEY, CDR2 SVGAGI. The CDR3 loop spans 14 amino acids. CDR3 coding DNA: TGTGCCAGCGGTTACCGACAGGGCTCCTACGAGCAGTACTTC. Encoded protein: CASGYRQGSYEQYF.

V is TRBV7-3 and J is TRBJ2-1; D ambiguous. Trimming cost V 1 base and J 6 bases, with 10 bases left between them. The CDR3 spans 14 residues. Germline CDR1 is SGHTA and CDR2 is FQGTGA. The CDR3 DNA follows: TGTGCCAGCAGCTTAAATCCCCTAGTCAATGAGCAGTTCTTC. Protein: CASSLNPLVNEQFF.

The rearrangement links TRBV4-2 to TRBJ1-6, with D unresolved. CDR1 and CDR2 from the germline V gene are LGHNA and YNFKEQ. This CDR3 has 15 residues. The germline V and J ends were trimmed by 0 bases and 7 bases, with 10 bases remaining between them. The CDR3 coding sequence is TGTGCCAGCAGCCAAGAATTGTCGGAGAATTCACCCCTCCACTTT. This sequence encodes CASSQELSENSPLHF.

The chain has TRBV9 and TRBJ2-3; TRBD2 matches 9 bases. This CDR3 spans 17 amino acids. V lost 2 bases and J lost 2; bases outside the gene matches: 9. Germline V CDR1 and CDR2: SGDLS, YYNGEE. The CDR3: CASSVSGSGGYTDTQYF. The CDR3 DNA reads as TGTGCCAGCAGCGTTAGCGGGAGTGGAGGGTACACAGATACGCAGTATTTT.

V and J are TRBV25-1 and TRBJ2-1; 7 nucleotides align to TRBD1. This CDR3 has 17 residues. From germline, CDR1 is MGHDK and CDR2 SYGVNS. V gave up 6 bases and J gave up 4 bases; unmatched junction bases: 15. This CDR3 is CASSPLDYGTDYNEQFF. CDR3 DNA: TGTGCCAGCAGCCCTTTAGACTATGGGACAGATTACAATGAGCAGTTCTTC.

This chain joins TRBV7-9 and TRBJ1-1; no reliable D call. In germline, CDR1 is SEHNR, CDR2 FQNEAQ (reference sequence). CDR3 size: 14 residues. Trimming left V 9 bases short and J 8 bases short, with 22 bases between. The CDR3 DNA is TGTGCCAGAGGACTACAGTTTTCGTCGTTGGAAGCTTTCTTT. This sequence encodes CARGLQFSSLEAFF. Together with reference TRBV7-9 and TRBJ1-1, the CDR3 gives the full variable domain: DTGVSQNPRHKITKRGQNVTFRCDPISEHNRLYWYRQTLGQGPEFLTYFQNEAQLEKSRLLSDRFSAERPKGSFSTLEIQRTEQGDSAMYLCARGLQFSSLEAFFGQGTRLTVV.

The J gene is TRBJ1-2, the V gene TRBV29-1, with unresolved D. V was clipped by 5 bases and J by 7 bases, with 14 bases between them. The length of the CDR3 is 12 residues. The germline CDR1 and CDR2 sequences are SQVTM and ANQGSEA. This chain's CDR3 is CSVRTETSGYTF. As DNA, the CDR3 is TGCAGCGTTCGGACGGAAACTAGTGGCTACACCTTC.

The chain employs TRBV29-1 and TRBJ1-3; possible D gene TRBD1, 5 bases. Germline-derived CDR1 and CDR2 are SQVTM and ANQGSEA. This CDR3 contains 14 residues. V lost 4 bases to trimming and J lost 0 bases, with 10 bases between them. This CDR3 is CSVGPQGSGNTIYF. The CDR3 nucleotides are TGCAGCGTTGGACCCCAGGGCTCTGGAAACACCATATATTTT.

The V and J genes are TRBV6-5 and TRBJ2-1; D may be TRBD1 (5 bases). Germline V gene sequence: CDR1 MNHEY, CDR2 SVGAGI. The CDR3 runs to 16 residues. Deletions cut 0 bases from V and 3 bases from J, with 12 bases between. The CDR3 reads CASSYSRALFYNEQFF. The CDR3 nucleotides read TGTGCCAGCAGTTACTCCAGGGCCCTTTTCTACAATGAGCAGTTCTTC.

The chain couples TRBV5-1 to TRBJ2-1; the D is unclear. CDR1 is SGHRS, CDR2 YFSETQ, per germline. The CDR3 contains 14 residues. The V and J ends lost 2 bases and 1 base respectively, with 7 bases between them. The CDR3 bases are TGCGCCAGCAGCTTTGACGGGTCCTACAATGAGCAGTTCTTC. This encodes CASSFDGSYNEQFF.

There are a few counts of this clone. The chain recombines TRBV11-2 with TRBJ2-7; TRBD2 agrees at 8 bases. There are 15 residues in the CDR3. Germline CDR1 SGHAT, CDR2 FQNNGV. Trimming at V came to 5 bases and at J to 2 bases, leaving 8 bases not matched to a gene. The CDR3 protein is CASSPGLAETYEQYF. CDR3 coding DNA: TGTGCCAGCAGCCCTGGACTAGCAGAGACCTACGAGCAGTACTTC.

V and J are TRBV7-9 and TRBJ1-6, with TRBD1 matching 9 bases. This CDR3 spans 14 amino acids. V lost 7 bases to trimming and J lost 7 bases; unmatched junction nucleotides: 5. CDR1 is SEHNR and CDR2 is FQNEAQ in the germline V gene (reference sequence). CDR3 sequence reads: CASTLTGGNSPLHF. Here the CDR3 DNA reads TGTGCCAGCACCTTGACAGGGGGAAATTCACCCCTCCACTTT.

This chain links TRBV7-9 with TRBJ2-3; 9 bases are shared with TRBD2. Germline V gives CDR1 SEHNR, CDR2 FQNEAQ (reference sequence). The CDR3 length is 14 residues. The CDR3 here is CSYTPSGGTDTQYF. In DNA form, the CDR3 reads TGTTCCTACACCCCTAGCGGGGGCACAGATACGCAGTATTTT.

CDR3 loop: CASSLAAAANYGYTF. The CDR3 nucleotides read TGTGCCAGCAGCTTAGCGGCGGCGGCTAACTATGGCTACACCTTC. V gene TRBV7-9 combines with J gene TRBJ1-2; the D is unclear. This CDR3 has 15 residues. Deletions cut 0 bases from V and 0 bases from J, with 8 bases between. Per the germline V gene, CDR1 is SEHNR and CDR2 is FQNEAQ (reference sequence).

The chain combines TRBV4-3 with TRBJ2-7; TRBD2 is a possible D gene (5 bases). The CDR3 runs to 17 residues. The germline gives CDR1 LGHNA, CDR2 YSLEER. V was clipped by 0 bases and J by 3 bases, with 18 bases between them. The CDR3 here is CASSQDSPAGKNYEQYF. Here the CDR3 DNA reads TGCGCCAGCAGCCAAGATTCCCCCGCGGGCAAAAACTACGAGCAGTACTTC.

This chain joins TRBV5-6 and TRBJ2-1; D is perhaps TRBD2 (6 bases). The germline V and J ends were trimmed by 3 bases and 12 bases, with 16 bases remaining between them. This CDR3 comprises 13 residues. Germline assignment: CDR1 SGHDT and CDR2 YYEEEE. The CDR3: CASSSGGVRGQFF. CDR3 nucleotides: TGTGCCAGCAGCTCCGGGGGAGTTCGGGGGCAGTTCTTC.

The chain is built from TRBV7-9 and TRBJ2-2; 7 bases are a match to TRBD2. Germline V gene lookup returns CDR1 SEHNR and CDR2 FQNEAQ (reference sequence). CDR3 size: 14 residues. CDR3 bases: TGTGGGGGGGGTTTCAGCGCGAACACCGGGGAGCTGTTTTTT. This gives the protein CGGGFSANTGELFF.

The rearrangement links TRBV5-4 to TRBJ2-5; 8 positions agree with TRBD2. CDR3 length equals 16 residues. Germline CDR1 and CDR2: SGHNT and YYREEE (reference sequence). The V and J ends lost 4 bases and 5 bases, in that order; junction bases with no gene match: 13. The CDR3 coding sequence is TGTGCCAGCAGCCTCCCAAGGGCGGGAGGAGTGGAGACCCAGTACTTC. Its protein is CASSLPRAGGVETQYF.

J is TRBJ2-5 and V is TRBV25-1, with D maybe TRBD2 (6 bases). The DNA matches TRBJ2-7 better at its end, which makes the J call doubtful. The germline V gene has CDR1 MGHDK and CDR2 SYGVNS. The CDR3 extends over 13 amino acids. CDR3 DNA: TGTGCCAGCAGTGAGAGCGGGTGGAACGAGCAGTACTTC. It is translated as CASSESGWNEQYF.

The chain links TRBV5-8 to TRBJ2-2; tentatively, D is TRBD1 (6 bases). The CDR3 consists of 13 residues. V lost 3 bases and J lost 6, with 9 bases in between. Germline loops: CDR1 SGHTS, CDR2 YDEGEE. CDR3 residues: CASSSNRAGELFF. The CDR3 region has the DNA TGTGCCAGCAGCTCAAACAGGGCCGGGGAGCTGTTTTTT.

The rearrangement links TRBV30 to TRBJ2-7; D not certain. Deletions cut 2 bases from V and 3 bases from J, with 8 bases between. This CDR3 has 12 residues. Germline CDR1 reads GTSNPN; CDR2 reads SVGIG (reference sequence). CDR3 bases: TGTGCCTGGAGTCCTGTCTTCTACGAGCAGTACTTC. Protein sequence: CAWSPVFYEQYF. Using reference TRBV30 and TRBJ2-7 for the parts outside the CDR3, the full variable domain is SQTIHQWPATLVQPVGSPLSLECTVEGTSNPNLYWYRQAAGRGLQLLFYSVGIGQISSEVPQNLSASRPQDRQFILSSKKLLLSDSGFYLCAWSPVFYEQYFGPGTRLTVT.

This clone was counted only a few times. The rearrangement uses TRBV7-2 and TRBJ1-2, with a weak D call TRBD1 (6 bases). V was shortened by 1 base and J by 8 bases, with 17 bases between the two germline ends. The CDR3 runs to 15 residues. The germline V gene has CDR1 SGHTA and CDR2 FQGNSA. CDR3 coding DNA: TGTGCCAGCAGCTTAGAGTCACAGGGTGAAGAGGGCTACACCTTC. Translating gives CASSLESQGEEGYTF.

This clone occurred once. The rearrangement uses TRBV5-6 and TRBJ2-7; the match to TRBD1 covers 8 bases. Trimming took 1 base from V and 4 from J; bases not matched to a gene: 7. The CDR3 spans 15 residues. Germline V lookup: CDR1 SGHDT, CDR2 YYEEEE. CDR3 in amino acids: CASSLLRQGNYEQYF. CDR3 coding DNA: TGTGCCAGCAGCTTGCTCCGACAGGGGAATTACGAGCAGTACTTC.

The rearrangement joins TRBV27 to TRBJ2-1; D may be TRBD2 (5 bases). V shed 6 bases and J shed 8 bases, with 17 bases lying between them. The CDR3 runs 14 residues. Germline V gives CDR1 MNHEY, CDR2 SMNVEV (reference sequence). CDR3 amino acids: CASRLAAVIDEQFF. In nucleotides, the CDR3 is TGTGCCAGCAGACTCGCAGCGGTGATCGATGAGCAGTTCTTC.

CDR3 loop: CASSFGRNTEAFF. The CDR3 DNA follows: TGTGCCAGCAGCTTCGGGAGGAACACTGAAGCTTTCTTT. V is TRBV7-6 and J is TRBJ1-1; no clear D. This CDR3 comprises 13 residues. The germline gives CDR1 SGHVS, CDR2 FNYEAQ. The V and J ends lost 3 bases and 1 base respectively, with 6 bases between them.

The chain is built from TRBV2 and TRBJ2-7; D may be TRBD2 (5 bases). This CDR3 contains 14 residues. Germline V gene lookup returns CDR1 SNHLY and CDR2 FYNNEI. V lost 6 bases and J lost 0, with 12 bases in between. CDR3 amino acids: CASSPMGSSYEQYF. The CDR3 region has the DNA TGTGCCAGCAGCCCCATGGGGAGCTCCTACGAGCAGTACTTC.